The source of this T cell receptor (beta chain) is a study of blood T cell repertoires in COVID-19. In the study overall: Spain, Italy and the United States supplied samples that represented acute and convalescent COVID-19.

V gave up 4 bases and J gave up 4 bases, with 11 bases separating them. Looked up from germline, CDR1 is SQVTM and CDR2 is ANQGSEA. The CDR3 length is 13 residues. Original analysis: For nucleated cells, counts were estimated from reference gene primer amplification. Only in-frame clones appear in the TCRdb table, and some are missing; sequencing was by immunoSEQ multiplex PCR. V and J calls and clone size follow that table, whereas D and trimming were derived from the DNA. The profile shows roughly 110,000 clones, approximately 84% of them singletons. The rearrangement joins TRBV29-1 to TRBJ2-1, with D perhaps matching TRBD2 (7 bases). The source is a human donor in a cohort sampled during active COVID-19. The source material was peripheral blood. CDR3 coding DNA: TGCAGCGTTGCCAGGGGAGGGTACAATGAGCAGTTCTTC. Residues: CSVARGGYNEQFF.